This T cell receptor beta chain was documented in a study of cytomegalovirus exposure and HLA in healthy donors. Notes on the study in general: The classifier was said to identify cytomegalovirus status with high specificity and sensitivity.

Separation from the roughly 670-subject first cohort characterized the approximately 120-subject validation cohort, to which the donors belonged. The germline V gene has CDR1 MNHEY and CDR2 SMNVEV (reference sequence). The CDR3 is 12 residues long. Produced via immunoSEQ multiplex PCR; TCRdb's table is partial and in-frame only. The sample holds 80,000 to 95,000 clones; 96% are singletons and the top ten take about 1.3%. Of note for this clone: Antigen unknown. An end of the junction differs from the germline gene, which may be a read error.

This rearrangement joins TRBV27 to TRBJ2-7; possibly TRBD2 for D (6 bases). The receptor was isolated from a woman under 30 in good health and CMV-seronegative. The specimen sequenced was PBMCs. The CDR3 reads CASAGQVGNQNF. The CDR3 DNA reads TGTGCCAGCGCGGGGCAGGTGGGAAACCAGAACTTC.